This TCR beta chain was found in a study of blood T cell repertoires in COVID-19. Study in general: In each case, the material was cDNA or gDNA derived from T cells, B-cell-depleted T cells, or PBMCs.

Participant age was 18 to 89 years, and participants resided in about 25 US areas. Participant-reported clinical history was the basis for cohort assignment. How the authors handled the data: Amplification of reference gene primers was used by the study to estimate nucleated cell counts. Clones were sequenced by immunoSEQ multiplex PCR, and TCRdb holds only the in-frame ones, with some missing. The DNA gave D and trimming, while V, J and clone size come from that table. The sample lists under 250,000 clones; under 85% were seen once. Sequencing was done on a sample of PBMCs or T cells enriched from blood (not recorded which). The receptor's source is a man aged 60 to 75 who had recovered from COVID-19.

The CDR3 DNA sequence: TGCAGCGTTGATAATTCGGGAGATTTCACCTTC. Translating gives CSVDNSGDFTF. This chain connects TRBV29-1 to TRBJ1-2; D is uncertain. CDR1 and CDR2 from the germline V gene are SQVTM and ANQGSEA. The CDR3 covers 11 residues. The V end was cut by 3 bases, the J end by 13 bases, with 15 bases between.